A single sample is the source of the 15 T cell receptor beta chains below, sequenced in a study of monozygotic twins with inflammatory bowel disease. For each CDR3 protein, TCRdb gives one entry from its re-call of the 5' RACE reads, without DNA. This sample's table reports some 300,000 distinct CDR3 sequences. The source material was blood. The source of these receptors is a human donor with ulcerative colitis or Crohn's disease, or a healthy co-twin of an affected twin (not recorded which).

The chain recombines TRBV28 with TRBJ1-5; the TCRdb call, TRBD1, lacks DNA for checking. Germline lookup yields CDR1 MDHEN and CDR2 SYDVKM. CDR3 size: 15 residues. The CDR3: CASRFEGGPNQPQHF.

The V and J genes are TRBV5-1 and TRBJ1-1. Germline-derived CDR1 and CDR2 are SGHRS and YFSETQ. The CDR3 length is 15 residues. This chain's CDR3 is CASSLSVSMNTEAFF.

This sequence joins TRBV7-2 and TRBJ1-3. Germline V gene lookup returns CDR1 SGHTA and CDR2 FQGNSA. The CDR3 runs to 15 residues. The CDR3 here is CASSLSLDSGNTIYF.

The chain has TRBV5-1 and TRBJ2-4. The CDR3 spans 13 residues. Germline CDR1 reads SGHRS; CDR2 reads YFSETQ. CDR3 region: CASSQPFLGIQYF.

This CDR3 reads CSASWTGTGANVLTF. The chain links TRBV20-1 to TRBJ2-6; lacking DNA, the TRBD1 call made by TCRdb goes unchecked. Germline V gene lookup returns CDR1 DFQATT and CDR2 SNEGSKA (reference sequence). This CDR3 has 15 residues.

The V gene is TRBV2, the J gene TRBJ2-2. CDR3 length: 15 residues. CDR1 and CDR2 from the germline V gene are SNHLY and FYNNEI. The CDR3 reads CASSELLQNTGELFF.

The chain joins TRBV3-1 to TRBJ2-2. Per the germline V gene, CDR1 is LGHDT and CDR2 is YNNKEL (reference sequence). This CDR3 is built from 17 residues. The chain's CDR3 is CASSQGLTDVVTGELFF.

The chain joins TRBV12-3 or TRBV12-4 to TRBJ2-3; absent DNA, TCRdb's TRBD2 call cannot be checked. This CDR3 contains 17 residues. The CDR3 here is CASSLDGTLAGRLTQYF.

The chain recombines TRBV4-3 with TRBJ2-7; TCRdb picks TRBD1, but there is no DNA to check that call. The germline V gene has CDR1 LGHNA and CDR2 YSLEER. The CDR3 consists of 14 residues. CDR3: CASSQVGGTYEQYF.

The chain uses TRBV4-3 and TRBJ1-1. This CDR3 has 16 amino acids. Germline V lookup: CDR1 LGHNA, CDR2 YSLEER. CDR3 region: CASSQDWGGALGKAFF.

The chain is built from TRBV20-1 and TRBJ1-1; the D call of TRBD1 rests on TCRdb alone, since no DNA is present to check it. CDR1 is DFQATT and CDR2 is SNEGSKA in the germline V gene (reference sequence). The CDR3 is made up of 13 amino acids. The CDR3 loop reads CSARQGPNTEAFF.

V is TRBV7-9 and J is TRBJ1-4; without DNA, the TCRdb call of TRBD1 cannot be checked. Germline CDR1 is SEHNR and CDR2 is FQNEAQ (reference sequence). The CDR3 has 13 residues. The CDR3 is CASSLIPWEKLFF.

CDR3 residues: CASSLDRGNQNIQYF. V is TRBV6-1 and J is TRBJ2-4; TCRdb selects TRBD1, and the lack of DNA leaves this call unchecked. Germline V gives CDR1 MNHNS, CDR2 SASEGT. This CDR3 has 15 amino acids.

This chain links TRBV12-3 or TRBV12-4 with TRBJ2-7; TCRdb calls TRBD1, which cannot be checked without DNA. The CDR3 contains 14 residues. The CDR3 is CASSLPGPPYEQYF.

The CDR3 loop is CASQSGNNEQFF. V gene TRBV12-3 or TRBV12-4 combines with J gene TRBJ2-1; TCRdb calls TRBD2, which cannot be checked without DNA. CDR3 size: 12 residues.